These T cell receptor beta chains were read from a single sample in a study of cytomegalovirus exposure and HLA in healthy donors. Data came from immunoSEQ multiplex PCR; TCRdb stores just in-frame clones and leaves some out. The sample has around 110,000 clones; around 74% are singletons. Sample: PBMCs. These receptors were taken from a woman aged 18-35 years in good health and CMV-seronegative. The CDR3 runs from the conserved cysteine through the conserved F or W. A D gene is named only where the DNA matches it firmly. Clone size is given for some rows only: seen once, a few or many times, or a class if the clone is expanded.

J | length | size | D | V | DNA | CDR3
TRBJ2-1 | 14 | - | - | TRBV7-9 | TGTGCCAGCAGCTCCGCTAGTTGGTACAATGAGCAGTTCTTC | CASSSASWYNEQFF
TRBJ1-2 | 14 | - | TRBD1 | TRBV29-1 | TGCAGCGCTCAGGCCCGGGACAGGGGAGGTGGCTACACCTTC | CSAQARDRGGGYTF
TRBJ2-1 | 13 | - | - | TRBV5-1 | TGCGCCAGCAGAGGGTCAGGGTCTACTGAGCAGTTCTTC | CASRGSGSTEQFF
TRBJ2-2 | 15 | - | - | TRBV6-1 | TGTGCCAGCATGGGGCGCGGACAGTTTACCGGGGAGCTGTTTTTT | CASMGRGQFTGELFF
TRBJ1-6 | 12 | few | - | TRBV7-9 | TGTGCCGGCCGACTTTATAATTCACCCCTCCACTTT | CAGRLYNSPLHF
TRBJ2-7 | 15 | - | - | TRBV11-2 | TGTGCCAGCAGCTTAGAACCCAGGCCTCCTACGAGGCAGTACTTC | CASSLEPRPPTRQYF
TRBJ2-3 | 18 | - | TRBD2 | TRBV5-1 | TGCGCCAGCAGCAAGGCTCCGGGACTAGCGGGCCGCACAGATACGCAGTATTTT | CASSKAPGLAGRTDTQYF
TRBJ1-2 | 15 | - | TRBD1 | TRBV5-1 | TGCGCCAGCAGCTTGGATGGCACACAGGGGTATGGCTACACCTTC | CASSLDGTQGYGYTF
TRBJ1-5 | 15 | - | - | TRBV6-1 | TGTGCCAGCAGCGAAAGAGATTATAGCAATCAGCCCCAGCATTTT | CASSERDYSNQPQHF
TRBJ1-4 | 16 | - | TRBD1 | TRBV7-9 | TGTGCCAGCAGCTTAGGACGGGGACAGGGTAATGAAAAACTGTTTTTT | CASSLGRGQGNEKLFF
TRBJ2-5 | 17 | few | - | TRBV7-2 | TGTGCCAGCAGCCCAAGAGTCCTAGTAGGTACGCAAGAGACCCAGTACTTC | CASSPRVLVGTQETQYF
TRBJ1-6 | 14 | - | - | TRBV19 | TGTGCCAGTAGTATGAAAGGGGGGGATTCACCCCTCCACTTT | CASSMKGGDSPLHF
TRBJ2-3 | 19 | few | TRBD2 | TRBV12-5 | TGTGCTAGTGGTTTGGTACCTTCGGGGAGCGGGGGACACACAGATACGCAGTATTTT | CASGLVPSGSGGHTDTQYF
TRBJ2-7 | 15 | - | TRBD1 | TRBV5-4 | TGTGCCAGCAGCTCCCTGACAGGGAGCTCCTACGAGCAGTACTTC | CASSSLTGSSYEQYF
TRBJ1-3 | 14 | once | TRBD1 | TRBV5-6 | TGTGCCAGCAGGAGCCGGGACAGTGGAAACACCATATATTTT | CASRSRDSGNTIYF
TRBJ1-6 | 12 | once | - | TRBV30 | TGTGCCTGGAGTGCTACCAATTCACCCCTCCACTTT | CAWSATNSPLHF
TRBJ1-2 | 14 | - | - | TRBV2 | TGTGCCAGCAGTGAAGGAAGCCTTAACTATGGCTACACCTTC | CASSEGSLNYGYTF
TRBJ1-6 | 16 | - | TRBD1 | TRBV28 | TGTGCCAGCAGTCCGACAGGGGGCTATCATAATTCACCCCTCCACTTT | CASSPTGGYHNSPLHF
TRBJ1-4 | 20 | few | TRBD1 | TRBV18 | TGTGCCAGCTCACCAGTGGGGGATGGACAGGCGGGGGGGCCCGGGGAGGAACTGTTTTTT | CASSPVGDGQAGGPGEELFF
TRBJ1-5 | 15 | - | TRBD1 | TRBV28 | TGTGCCAGCAGGAAACAGGGGTTTAGCAATCAGCCCCAGCATTTT | CASRKQGFSNQPQHF
TRBJ1-2 | 14 | - | TRBD1 | TRBV29-1 | TGCAGCGTTCTCATGGACAGGGGCGTAAGTGGCTACACCTTC | CSVLMDRGVSGYTF
TRBJ2-7 | 13 | once | TRBD2 | TRBV5-4 | TGTGCCAGCAGCTTGGCTTGGGGGGGCGAGCAGTACTTC | CASSLAWGGEQYF
TRBJ1-1 | 15 | - | - | TRBV19 | TGTGCCAGTACTATAATGTTAGGGGGAAGCACTGAAGCTTTCTTT | CASTIMLGGSTEAFF
TRBJ2-3 | 16 | - | TRBD2 | TRBV7-3 | TGTGCCAGCAGCCTTGGGACTAGCGGGGGGGCAGATACGCAGTATTTT | CASSLGTSGGADTQYF
TRBJ1-2 | 13 | - | - | TRBV28 | TGTGCCAGCAGTCCGCAGGGGAACTATGGCTACACCTTC | CASSPQGNYGYTF
TRBJ2-6 | 18 | once | TRBD1 | TRBV9 | TGTGCCAGCAGCGCGCCGGGACAGGGGTTCTCTGGGGCCAACGTCCTGACTTTC | CASSAPGQGFSGANVLTF
TRBJ1-4 | 15 | - | - | TRBV9 | TGTGCCAGCAGCGTATCCGGGTCAACTAATGAAAAACTGTTTTTT | CASSVSGSTNEKLFF
TRBJ1-4 | 11 | - | - | TRBV10-2 | TGCGCCAGCAGTGACCGCGGAAAACTGTTTTTT | CASSDRGKLFF
TRBJ2-5 | 13 | - | TRBD2 | TRBV7-9 | TGTGCCAGCAGCCAAGGGACTAGCGGAACCCAGTACTTC | CASSQGTSGTQYF
TRBJ2-3 | 15 | few | TRBD2 | TRBV5-1 | TGCGCCAGCGCGGGGAGGCGGGGGTCCACAGATACGCAGTATTTT | CASAGRRGSTDTQYF
TRBJ1-4 | 14 | - | TRBD1 | TRBV15 | TGTGCCACCAGCAGCAGACAGGGCGACGAAAAACTGTTTTTT | CATSSRQGDEKLFF
TRBJ2-1 | 15 | - | - | TRBV28 | TGTGCCAGCAGTTTCGCGGGGATGGCCTACAATGAGCAGTTCTTC | CASSFAGMAYNEQFF